The 13 T cell receptor beta chains in this list originate from one sample, sequenced in a study of cytomegalovirus exposure and HLA in healthy donors. PCR employed 60 Vbeta and 13 Jbeta primers. Clones were sequenced by immunoSEQ multiplex PCR, and TCRdb holds only the in-frame ones, with some missing. This table has 90,000 to 120,000 clones, roughly 80% appearing once. Sequences were obtained from PBMCs. The receptors shown here come from a male donor in good health and CMV-seropositive.

The rearrangement uses TRBV6-4 and TRBJ1-2; D uncertain. This CDR3 has 13 residues. V was shortened by 2 bases and J by 7 bases, with 11 bases between the two germline ends. Per the germline V gene, CDR1 is MRHNA and CDR2 is SNTAGT. Here the CDR3 reads CASSDDARGGYTF. Written as DNA, the CDR3 is TGTGCCAGCAGTGACGACGCCCGGGGTGGCTACACCTTC.

The CDR3 DNA is TGTGCCAGCAGCCGCAGGGGGACCCACGAGCAGTACTTC. It specifies CASSRRGTHEQYF. The chain carries TRBV7-2 and TRBJ2-7; TRBD1 agrees at 7 bases. The length of the CDR3 is 13 residues. J was trimmed by 5 bases and V by 5 bases; bases with no gene match: 6. The germline gives CDR1 SGHTA, CDR2 FQGNSA.

The rearrangement links TRBV7-2 to TRBJ2-3; D is possibly TRBD2 (5 bases). The germline CDR1 and CDR2 sequences are SGHTA and FQGNSA. The CDR3 covers 14 residues. Trimming removed 3 bases at V and 1 base at J, with 8 bases between. The CDR3 reads CASSFPAGTDTQYF. CDR3 sequence (DNA): TGTGCCAGCAGCTTCCCAGCGGGCACAGATACGCAGTATTTT.

In its sample, this clone was seen once. The chain uses TRBV25-1 and TRBJ1-1; 10 bases align to TRBD1. The CDR3 spans 15 residues. V shed 4 bases, J shed 8 bases, and the junction held 10 bases outside the gene matches. Germline CDR1 MGHDK, CDR2 SYGVNS. CDR3 loop: CASSGGVTGGLEAFF. DNA for the CDR3: TGTGCCAGCAGTGGTGGAGTGACAGGGGGCTTAGAAGCTTTCTTT.

V gene TRBV9 combines with J gene TRBJ1-4, with 8 bases that match TRBD1. CDR1 and CDR2 from the germline V gene are SGDLS and YYNGEE. This CDR3 comprises 14 residues. With V trimmed by 2 bases and J by 8 bases, 5 bases remained unmatched. CDR3 coding DNA: TGTGCCAGCAGCGTCCAGGGGGCGGGGGAAAAACTGTTTTTT. Translated: CASSVQGAGEKLFF. Combining the CDR3 with reference TRBV9 and TRBJ1-4 gives the whole variable domain DSGVTQTPKHLITATGQRVTLRCSPRSGDLSVYWYQQSLDQGLQFLIQYYNGEERAKGNILERFSAQQFPDLHSELNLSSLELGDSALYFCASSVQGAGEKLFFGSGTQLSVL.

This clone came up a few times. CDR3 loop: CASSVAGDGGGSPLHF. The CDR3 DNA reads as TGTGCCAGCAGCGTAGCGGGGGACGGTGGTGGGTCACCCCTCCACTTT. This rearrangement joins TRBV9 to TRBJ1-6, with D maybe TRBD1 (5 bases). The V and J ends lost 0 bases and 10 bases respectively, with 17 bases between them. The CDR3 covers 16 residues. The germline gives CDR1 SGDLS, CDR2 YYNGEE.

The V gene is TRBV11-3, the J gene TRBJ2-7; TRBD2 aligns across 11 bases. J gave up 7 bases and V 4 bases, and 3 bases lay outside the gene matches. Germline CDR1 is SGHNT and CDR2 is YENEEA. CDR3 length: 13 amino acids. The CDR3 loop is CASSWGTSGEQYF. The CDR3 DNA follows: TGTGCCAGCAGCTGGGGGACTAGCGGTGAGCAGTACTTC.

J is TRBJ2-5 and V is TRBV27, with D tentatively TRBD1 (6 bases). Germline V gene sequence: CDR1 MNHEY, CDR2 SMNVEV (reference sequence). Trimming took 0 bases from V and 1 from J, leaving 12 bases between them. CDR3 length equals 16 residues. The CDR3 reads CASSLSFRGIQETQYF. The DNA of the CDR3 is TGTGCCAGCAGTTTATCGTTCAGGGGAATCCAAGAGACCCAGTACTTC.

This rearrangement joins TRBV14 to TRBJ1-1; D is perhaps TRBD1 (5 bases). Germline V gene lookup returns CDR1 SGHDN and CDR2 FVKESK. This CDR3 has 14 amino acids. The germline V and J ends were trimmed by 2 bases and 6 bases, with 13 bases remaining between them. Here the CDR3 reads CASSQTWTQSEAFF. Written as DNA, the CDR3 is TGTGCCAGCAGCCAAACATGGACACAGTCTGAAGCTTTCTTT.

This chain joins TRBV5-1 and TRBJ2-5, with D unresolved. Gene TRBJ2-7 matches the end of the DNA better, so the J call may be wrong. Germline V gives CDR1 SGHRS, CDR2 YFSETQ. CDR3 size: 14 residues. The CDR3 spells CASRPEIAAYEQYF. The CDR3, as DNA: TGCGCCAGCAGACCCGAGATAGCTGCATACGAGCAGTACTTC.

This CDR3 is CAWMRTGGSTEAFF. For the CDR3, the DNA is TGTGCCTGGATGAGGACAGGGGGTTCCACTGAAGCTTTCTTT. The chain couples TRBV30 to TRBJ1-1, with 10 nucleotides matching TRBD1. This CDR3 has 14 residues. J was trimmed by 4 bases and V by 4 bases; bases with no gene match: 6. Germline CDR1 GTSNPN, CDR2 SVGIG (reference sequence).

In regard to this clone: Sequence at one end of the junction differs from germline and may be a read error. As DNA, the CDR3 is TGTGCCAGCAGTTTAGTATTAGGACAGGGCTACGAGCAGTACTTC. Residues: CASSLVLGQGYEQYF. The chain links TRBV7-2 to TRBJ2-7; 8 bases are shared with TRBD1. From germline, CDR1 is SGHTA and CDR2 FQGNSA. The CDR3 covers 15 residues.

This clone has more than one count but fewer than ten. This chain joins TRBV4-1 and TRBJ1-5, with D maybe TRBD1 (6 bases). V was pared by 5 bases and J by 6 bases, with 20 bases between. The CDR3 is made up of 16 amino acids. Germline V gene data show CDR1 as MGHRA and CDR2 as YSYEKL. CDR3 DNA: TGCGCCAGCAGCAAAGTACAGGGAGCCCCTGGTCAGCCCCAGCATTTT. This encodes CASSKVQGAPGQPQHF.